This TCR beta chain was sequenced during a study of blood T cell repertoires in COVID-19. Study details: From the United States, Italy and Spain came samples of acute and convalescent COVID-19. Sources were T cells, B-cell-depleted T cells, or PBMCs; the material itself was cDNA or gDNA.

J lost 5 bases, V lost 7 bases, and 4 bases had no gene match. This CDR3 is 14 amino acids long. Germline loops: CDR1 SGHTA, CDR2 FQGNSA. Authors' analysis steps: Reference gene primer amplification gave nucleated cell count estimates. Data came from immunoSEQ multiplex PCR; TCRdb stores just in-frame clones and leaves some out. V and J calls plus clone size are reproduced from that table; the DNA served to infer D and trimming. The data contain about 190,000 clones, around 79% of them singletons. Sequencing was carried out using peripheral blood. This sequence originates from a woman in her 50s with acute or convalescent COVID-19. The genes are TRBV7-2 and TRBJ2-2; 10 bases agree with TRBD2. CDR3 coding DNA: TGTGCCAGCACCCTAGCGGGAGTTACCGGGGAGCTGTTTTTT. It yields the protein CASTLAGVTGELFF.